This T cell receptor beta chain was identified in a study of blood T cell repertoires in COVID-19. For the study at large: The study drew acute and convalescent COVID-19 samples from the United States, Italy and Spain.

Only in-frame clones appear in the TCRdb table, and some are missing; sequencing was by immunoSEQ multiplex PCR. The sample consists of over 300,000 clones, around 89% of them appearing once. Sequencing was done on a sample of PBMCs or T cells enriched from blood (not recorded which). This receptor was identified in a woman aged 40 to 49 who had recovered from COVID-19.

CDR3 nucleotide sequence: TGCGCCAGCAGCCAAGATAGGACAGGGGAGAAGGGTACGCAGTATTTT. Amino acids: CASSQDRTGEKGTQYF. This chain uses TRBV4-1 with TRBJ2-3; 9 nucleotides align to TRBD1. Germline-derived CDR1 and CDR2 are MGHRA and YSYEKL. After removal of 0 bases from V and 8 bases from J, the junction contained 9 bases not matched to a gene. There are 16 residues in the CDR3.